Listed below are T cell receptor beta chains from one sample, sequenced in a study of beta chain features in type 1 diabetes. Sequencing was performed with immunoSEQ multiplex PCR; in TCRdb, only in-frame clones are kept and a portion is missing. The sample includes 45,000 to 65,000 clones, approximately 52% seen only once; the top ten take around 2.5%. Material: Tregs from blood. The receptors stem from a woman aged 40 to 49 with type 1 diabetes. CDR3s include the opening cysteine and the closing phenylalanine or tryptophan. D genes are given only for firm matches. Only some rows state a clone size, as once, few, many or a class for expanded clones.

abundance	d_gene	v_gene	j_gene	CDR3aa	CDR3nt
once	NA	TRBV18	TRBJ2-3	CASSPSGSTDTQYF	TGTGCCAGCTCACCAAGCGGGAGCACAGATACGCAGTATTTT
NA	TRBD2	TRBV5-1	TRBJ2-5	CASSPTSSKETQYF	TGCGCCAGCAGCCCGACTAGCAGTAAAGAGACCCAGTACTTC
NA	TRBD1	TRBV11-2	TRBJ1-5	CASSLAGTGGNQPQHF	TGTGCCAGCAGCTTAGCCGGGACAGGGGGGAATCAGCCCCAGCATTTT
NA	NA	TRBV4-2	TRBJ1-1	CASSQASDTEAFF	TGTGCCAGCAGCCAAGCTTCGGACACTGAAGCTTTCTTT
few	TRBD1	TRBV18	TRBJ2-5	CASSPTLGQAQETQYF	TGTGCCAGCTCACCAACCTTGGGACAGGCCCAGGAGACCCAGTACTTC
NA	NA	TRBV7-9	TRBJ2-1	CASSRGSDEQFF	TGTGCCAGCAGCCGAGGGAGCGATGAGCAGTTCTTC
few	TRBD1	TRBV7-2	TRBJ2-5	CASSPRDRAAVTQYF	TGTGCCAGCAGCCCTCGGGACAGGGCGGCCGTGACCCAGTACTTC
NA	NA	TRBV4-3	TRBJ2-1	CASSRGMGLGGYNEQFF	TGCGCCAGCAGCCGCGGAATGGGCCTGGGGGGCTACAATGAGCAGTTCTTC
NA	TRBD2	TRBV11-1	TRBJ2-1	CASSLGTSGSYNEQFF	TGTGCCAGCAGCTTAGGGACTAGCGGTTCCTACAATGAGCAGTTCTTC
NA	TRBD1	TRBV7-9	TRBJ1-5	CASGQGYGNQPQHF	TGTGCCAGCGGACAGGGTTACGGGAATCAGCCCCAGCATTTT
NA	NA	TRBV20-1	TRBJ1-2	CSARGNDGYTF	TGCAGTGCTCGGGGTAATGATGGCTACACCTTC
once	NA	TRBV28	TRBJ1-2	CASRREVYGYTF	TGTGCCAGCAGACGGGAGGTTTATGGCTACACCTTC
NA	NA	TRBV20-1	TRBJ1-1	CSAPGGTEAFF	TGCAGTGCTCCCGGGGGAACTGAAGCTTTCTTT
few	NA	TRBV28	TRBJ2-6	CASSAWSLHSGANVLTF	TGTGCCAGCAGTGCCTGGAGCCTGCACTCTGGGGCCAACGTCCTGACTTTC
NA	NA	TRBV6-6	TRBJ1-1	CASSYEITEAFF	TGTGCCAGCAGTTACGAAATCACAGAAGCTTTCTTT
NA	TRBD1	TRBV2	TRBJ1-2	CASSEDRDYGYTF	TGTGCCAGCAGTGAGGACAGGGACTATGGCTACACCTTC
NA	NA	TRBV28	TRBJ2-3	CASTIGGVRGTDTQYF	TGTGCCAGCACGATCGGAGGGGTTCGGGGGACAGATACGCAGTATTTT
few	NA	TRBV7-9	TRBJ2-1	CASSPKSSYNEQFF	TGTGCCAGCAGTCCTAAAAGCTCCTACAATGAGCAGTTCTTC
few	NA	TRBV5-4	TRBJ1-6	CASSLGTGQSPLHF	TGTGCCAGCAGCTTGGGTACAGGGCAATCACCCCTCCACTTT
NA	NA	TRBV18	TRBJ1-1	CASSTLIDSEAFF	TGTGCCAGCTCGACCTTGATAGACAGCGAAGCTTTCTTT
NA	TRBD2	TRBV14	TRBJ2-1	CASSQYAGGSWNEQFF	TGTGCCAGCAGCCAATATGCGGGGGGCTCTTGGAATGAGCAGTTCTTC
NA	TRBD1	TRBV28	TRBJ1-5	CASNRDRYQPQHF	TGTGCCAGCAACCGGGACAGATATCAGCCCCAGCATTTT
once	TRBD2	TRBV5-6	TRBJ2-3	CASSSRTAGVYTQYF	TGTGCCAGCAGCTCCCGAACAGCGGGAGTGTATACGCAGTATTTT
medium-sized	TRBD2	TRBV28	TRBJ2-7	CASTESGSALEQYF	TGTGCCAGCACTGAAAGCGGGAGTGCCCTCGAGCAGTACTTC